Included here is one T cell receptor beta chain sequence, with context. Its matching antigen is unknown. The data were taken from a study of OX40 agonist ivuxolimab in advanced cancers. As for the study in general: Males comprised 70% to 90% of the group, whose mean age was approximately 60 years (range roughly 20 to 90). People who had prior anti-PD-1, anti-PD-L1 or anti-CTLA-4 therapy could take part, and less than 50% had some.

Study-wide findings and caveats: In CD8+ T cells, expanded clones were on average more numerous than in CD4+.

Method: immunoSEQ multiplex PCR; TCRdb's copy keeps in-frame clones and lacks some. The sample has approximately 84,000 clones; roughly 85% are singletons. Germline values: CDR1 MRHNA, CDR2 SNTAGT. The CDR3 contains 13 residues. With 6 bases removed from V and 1 base from J, the gap between germline ends came to 9 bases. The chain is built from TRBV6-4 and TRBJ1-1, with a weak D call TRBD1 (6 bases). Sample: CD4+ or CD8+ T cells sorted from blood, taken in a trial of the OX40 agonist ivuxolimab. The sequence came from an adult with an advanced solid tumor such as melanoma, head and neck, liver or kidney cancer. CDR3 sequence reads: CASSWGANTEAFF. In DNA form, the CDR3 reads TGTGCCAGCAGCTGGGGGGCGAACACTGAAGCTTTCTTT.